This passage covers 27 T cell receptor beta chains from one sample sequenced in a study of blood T cell repertoires in COVID-19. The data were produced by immunoSEQ multiplex PCR, yet TCRdb's version contains in-frame clones alone and is incomplete. The sample lists approximately 180,000 clones, roughly 87% occurring once. The material sequenced was peripheral blood. These receptors were taken from a woman aged 50 to 60 with acute or convalescent COVID-19.

The V call is TRBV3-1 (or the pseudogene TRBV3-2), the J call TRBJ1-4; 7 bases fit TRBD1. CDR1 and CDR2 (germline): LGHDT, YNNKEL (reference sequence). CDR3 length: 16 amino acids. Trimming cost V 2 bases and J 6 bases; bases outside gene matches: 9. DNA of the CDR3: TGTGCCAGCAGCCAAAAGACAGGGAATAAGGATGAAAAACTGTTTTTT. Translation gives CASSQKTGNKDEKLFF.

In its sample, this clone was seen many times. This chain joins TRBV19 and TRBJ1-5; D is perhaps TRBD1 (6 bases). Trimming stripped 6 bases from V and 2 bases from J, with 11 bases between. The CDR3 is made up of 14 amino acids. Germline-derived CDR1 and CDR2 are LNHDA and SQIVND (reference sequence). The DNA for the CDR3 is TGTGCCAGTAGACAGGGATTGGGCAATCAGCCCCAGCATTTT. Protein product: CASRQGLGNQPQHF.

V gene TRBV6-2 or TRBV6-3 combines with J gene TRBJ2-1, with 7 nucleotides matching TRBD2. J was trimmed by 2 bases and V by 4 bases; bases with no gene match: 8. This CDR3 contains 16 residues. Germline lookup yields CDR1 MNHEY and CDR2 SVGEGT. The chain's CDR3 is CASSSGSGFAYNEQFF. The CDR3, as DNA: TGTGCCAGCAGTTCGGGTAGCGGGTTCGCCTACAATGAGCAGTTCTTC.

The chain links TRBV10-2 to TRBJ1-2, with TRBD1 matching 7 bases. The germline V gene has CDR1 WSHSY and CDR2 SAAADI. V was clipped by 7 bases and J by 0 bases; unmatched bases: 8. The CDR3 loop spans 15 amino acids. The CDR3 is CASTKGTDSNYGYTF. The CDR3 nucleotides are TGCGCCAGCACTAAGGGGACAGACTCTAACTATGGCTACACCTTC.

The chain uses TRBV6-2 or TRBV6-3 and TRBJ1-6; the D is unclear. V was shortened by 6 bases and J by 8 bases, with 11 bases between the two germline ends. CDR1 is MNHEY and CDR2 is SVGEGT in the germline V gene. The CDR3 runs to 13 residues. CDR3 amino acids: CASSSTLDSPLHF. CDR3 DNA: TGTGCCAGCAGCTCCACTTTGGATTCACCCCTCCACTTT.

This chain links TRBV10-3 with TRBJ2-1, with 7 bases identical to TRBD2. This CDR3 has 14 residues. Germline V gene sequence: CDR1 ENHRY, CDR2 SYGVKD. V lost 4 bases, J lost 6 bases, and 6 bases stayed unmatched. The CDR3 bases are TGTGCCATCAGTGCGAGCGGGACGGCCAATGAGCAGTTCTTC. This sequence encodes CAISASGTANEQFF.

This chain uses TRBV6-5 with TRBJ1-1; unclear D gene. Germline V gene data show CDR1 as MNHEY and CDR2 as SVGAGI. This CDR3 contains 13 residues. V was clipped by 8 bases and J by 4 bases, with 14 bases between them. CDR3: CASGSKRGTEAFF. As DNA, the CDR3 is TGTGCCAGCGGTTCCAAGCGGGGCACTGAAGCTTTCTTT.

The chain uses TRBV6-2 or TRBV6-3 and TRBJ1-4; no clear D. The V end was cut by 6 bases, the J end by 0 bases, with 14 bases between. This CDR3 is 16 amino acids long. Germline V gives CDR1 MNHEY, CDR2 SVGEGT. DNA of the CDR3: TGTGCCAGCAGCATACAGCCCTATGCAACTAATGAAAAACTGTTTTTT. It yields the protein CASSIQPYATNEKLFF.

V gene TRBV6-2 or TRBV6-3 combines with J gene TRBJ2-3, with D maybe TRBD2 (5 bases). From germline, CDR1 is MNHEY and CDR2 SVGEGT. V lost 0 bases, J lost 2 bases, and 15 bases lay in between. CDR3 size: 17 residues. In DNA, the CDR3 is TGTGCCAGCAGTTACTCGAGCGGACCAATTGTCACAGATACGCAGTATTTT. This encodes CASSYSSGPIVTDTQYF.

This chain connects TRBV5-1 to TRBJ2-3, with 14 positions matching TRBD2. The CDR3 is made up of 17 amino acids. Germline V lookup: CDR1 SGHRS, CDR2 YFSETQ. Losses at the gene ends were 4 bases for V and 2 bases for J; bases not matched to a gene: 6. The CDR3 sequence: CASSTGTSGSYTDTQYF. The CDR3 nucleotides are TGCGCCAGCAGCACTGGGACTAGCGGGAGTTACACAGATACGCAGTATTTT.

The chain uses TRBV6-2 or TRBV6-3 and TRBJ1-2; TRBD1 agrees at 9 bases. Germline V CDR1 and CDR2: MNHEY, SVGEGT. Losses at the gene ends were 5 bases for V and 8 bases for J; bases not matched to a gene: 9. This CDR3 is 14 amino acids long. DNA for the CDR3: TGTGCCAGCAGTAAAACGGGGACAGGGTACGGCTACACCTTC. Encoded protein: CASSKTGTGYGYTF.

V gene TRBV4-3 combines with J gene TRBJ2-1; 11 positions agree with TRBD2. The CDR3 extends over 16 amino acids. V gave up 0 bases and J gave up 4 bases; unmatched junction bases: 2. Germline V gene sequence: CDR1 LGHNA, CDR2 YSLEER. The DNA of the CDR3 is TGCGCCAGCAGCCAAGATGGACTAGCGGGTTACAATGAGCAGTTCTTC. Protein sequence: CASSQDGLAGYNEQFF.

The genes are TRBV4-2 and TRBJ2-2; TRBD2 agrees at 12 bases. Losses at the gene ends were 0 bases for V and 6 bases for J; bases not matched to a gene: 8. There are 18 residues in the CDR3. Germline CDR1 is LGHNA and CDR2 is YNFKEQ. The CDR3: CASSQDLRLAGAPGELFF. Written as DNA, the CDR3 is TGTGCCAGCAGCCAAGATCTCCGACTAGCGGGGGCCCCCGGGGAGCTGTTTTTT.

This chain uses TRBV5-4 with TRBJ2-3; 9 nucleotides align to TRBD2. The CDR3 consists of 16 residues. The V gene end was trimmed by 0 bases and the J gene end by 5 bases; junction bases not matched to a gene: 7. Per the germline V gene, CDR1 is SGHNT and CDR2 is YYREEE (reference sequence). The CDR3 coding sequence is TGTGCCAGCAGCTTGGGCGCGGGAGGGCCCGGAGATACGCAGTATTTT. It translates to CASSLGAGGPGDTQYF. Using reference TRBV5-4 and TRBJ2-3 for the parts outside the CDR3, the full variable domain is ETGVTQSPTHLIKTRGQQVTLRCSSQSGHNTVSWYQQALGQGPQFIFQYYREEENGRGNFPPRFSGLQFPNYSSELNVNALELDDSALYLCASSLGAGGPGDTQYFGPGTRLTVL.

The CDR3 DNA follows: TGTGCTAGTGGTGGAGACAGGGGGCGCCTCTATGGCTACACCTTC. Residues: CASGGDRGRLYGYTF. The rearrangement uses TRBV12-5 and TRBJ1-2, with 10 bases matching TRBD1. The CDR3 has 15 amino acids. Germline CDR1 is LGHNT and CDR2 is FRNRAP. J gave up 4 bases and V 5 bases, and 7 bases lay outside the gene matches.

The rearrangement joins TRBV16 to TRBJ1-2; D is unclear. Trimming left V 1 base short and J 0 bases short, with 9 bases between. CDR1 and CDR2 from the germline V gene are KGHSY and FQNENV. The CDR3 is made up of 15 amino acids. CDR3 DNA sequence: TGTGCCAGCAGCCAATTCGGAGGACCTAACTATGGCTACACCTTC. Protein: CASSQFGGPNYGYTF. Combining the CDR3 with reference TRBV16 and TRBJ1-2 gives the whole variable domain GEEVAQTPKHLVRGEGQKAKLYCAPIKGHSYVFWYQQVLKNEFKFLISFQNENVFDETGMPKERFSAKCLPNSPCSLEIQATKLEDSAVYFCASSQFGGPNYGYTFGSGTRLTVV.

The chain couples TRBV5-1 to TRBJ2-5, with D maybe TRBD1 (6 bases). CDR1 and CDR2 (germline): SGHRS, YFSETQ. There are 15 residues in the CDR3. The V gene lost 3 bases and the J gene lost 2 bases, with 14 bases spanning the gap. The CDR3 DNA reads as TGCGCCAGCAGCTCTGAGGGGGAGTCGCAAGAGACCCAGTACTTC. This gives the protein CASSSEGESQETQYF.

This CDR3 reads CASSIGLAGDHEQYF. CDR3 coding DNA: TGTGCCAGTAGTATCGGACTAGCGGGAGACCACGAGCAGTACTTC. V and J are TRBV19 and TRBJ2-7, with 13 bases aligning to TRBD2. J gave up 5 bases and V 3 bases, and 4 bases lay outside the gene matches. Germline loops: CDR1 LNHDA, CDR2 SQIVND (reference sequence). The CDR3 is 15 amino acids.

This clone came up once. The V call is TRBV7-7, the J call TRBJ2-7; D not certain. The CDR3 runs 13 residues. V gave up 2 bases and J gave up 0 bases, with 5 bases separating them. The germline gives CDR1 SSHAT, CDR2 FNYEAQ (reference sequence). The CDR3 DNA sequence: TGTGCCAGCAGCTTATCAGTCTCCTACGAGCAGTACTTC. Its protein product is CASSLSVSYEQYF.

The V gene is TRBV28, the J gene TRBJ2-7; D may be TRBD2 (5 bases). V was trimmed by 6 bases and J by 4 bases, leaving 10 bases between them. This CDR3 is built from 12 residues. Germline V CDR1 and CDR2: MDHEN, SYDVKM. The CDR3 sequence: CASRRTGYEQYF. The CDR3 nucleotides are TGTGCCAGCAGGCGTACGGGGTACGAGCAGTACTTC.

The chain is built from TRBV13 and TRBJ1-1, with 7 positions matching TRBD1. V lost 3 bases and J lost 5; bases outside the gene matches: 0. The CDR3 is made up of 12 amino acids. Germline-derived CDR1 and CDR2 are PRHDT and FYEKMQ (reference sequence). The CDR3 coding sequence is TGTGCCAGCAGCTTCAGGGGGACTGAAGCTTTCTTT. Its protein is CASSFRGTEAFF.

To note about this clone: The same CDR3 arises from other DNA sequences in this sample as well. The V call is TRBV5-1, the J call TRBJ2-3; no clear D gene. The CDR3 is 12 residues long. The germline CDR1 and CDR2 sequences are SGHRS and YFSETQ. The germline V and J ends were trimmed by 3 bases and 3 bases, with 5 bases remaining between them. The CDR3 sequence is CASSSLTDTQYF. The CDR3 region has the DNA TGCGCCAGCAGCTCCTTAACAGATACGCAGTATTTT.

V is TRBV11-2 and J is TRBJ1-3; 10 bases are shared with TRBD1. V was clipped by 5 bases and J by 2 bases; unmatched bases: 12. Germline-derived CDR1 and CDR2 are SGHAT and FQNNGV. This CDR3 has 18 residues. CDR3 residues: CASSLSPRDRGPGNTIYF. Here the CDR3 DNA reads TGTGCCAGCAGCCTCTCCCCCCGGGACAGGGGACCTGGAAACACCATATATTTT. Full variable domain (rest looked up from reference TRBV11-2 and TRBJ1-3): EAGVAQSPRYKIIEKRQSVAFWCNPISGHATLYWYQQILGQGPKLLIQFQNNGVVDDSQLPKDRFSAERLKGVDSTLKIQPAKLEDSAVYLCASSLSPRDRGPGNTIYFGEGSWLTVV.

This chain connects TRBV3-1 (or the pseudogene TRBV3-2) to TRBJ2-3, with 8 nucleotides matching TRBD1. The CDR3 has 16 amino acids. Looked up from germline, CDR1 is LGHDT and CDR2 is YNNKEL (reference sequence). J gave up 2 bases and V 1 base, and 5 bases lay outside the gene matches. Written as DNA, the CDR3 is TGTGCCAGCAGCCAAGTTTGGGACAGGATCACAGATACGCAGTATTTT. This codes for CASSQVWDRITDTQYF.

The V call is TRBV11-3, the J call TRBJ1-1; the D gene is possibly TRBD1 (6 bases). V lost 3 bases, J lost 4 bases, and 12 bases lay in between. The CDR3 extends over 14 amino acids. Germline assignment: CDR1 SGHNT and CDR2 YENEEA. In DNA form, the CDR3 reads TGTGCCAGCAGCTTCTCAGGGGTGAGCACTGAAGCTTTCTTT. It codes for CASSFSGVSTEAFF.

This chain links TRBV6-4 with TRBJ2-3; D possibly corresponds to TRBD2 (6 bases). The CDR3 length is 15 residues. In germline, CDR1 is MRHNA, CDR2 SNTAGT. Deletions cut 2 bases from V and 5 bases from J, with 14 bases between. CDR3: CASSDGLAGQDTQYF. As DNA, the CDR3 is TGTGCCAGCAGTGACGGGTTGGCGGGGCAAGATACGCAGTATTTT.

The chain links TRBV19 to TRBJ2-7, with TRBD2 matching over 9 bases. CDR1 is LNHDA and CDR2 is SQIVND in the germline V gene (reference sequence). The CDR3 extends over 15 amino acids. V lost 4 bases to trimming and J lost 4 bases; unmatched junction nucleotides: 8. The CDR3 nucleotides read TGTGCCAGTAGTAGGTCAGCGGGAGGTAGTTACGAGCAGTACTTC. This gives the protein CASSRSAGGSYEQYF.